This is a list of T cell receptor beta chains from one sample in a study of beta chain features in type 1 diabetes. Assay: immunoSEQ multiplex PCR; the TCRdb copy retains only in-frame clones and omits some. The top ten hold 0.02% to 0.025% of the sample, which has 900,000 or so clones, roughly 16% seen once. Sequenced sample: naive CD4+ T cells from blood. The source is a woman under 30 in good health. Each CDR3 is given with its conserved first and last residue. The D gene is left open where the match is weak.

>NA|TRBV19
CASSHRGGGAGANVLTF
>TRBD2|TRBV9
CASSVTSGRFGEQFF
>NA|TRBV5-1
CASSFGFMGYTF
>TRBD2|TRBV7-9
CASSLVISGSAHEQYF
>NA|TRBV20-1
CSALDYYEQYF
>TRBD2|TRBV7-6
CASSLFSGAYNEQFF
>TRBD1|TRBV6-5
CASSYVTGDEQFF
>TRBD2|TRBV25-1
CASSTDFRREGSYNEQFF
>TRBD1|TRBV4-1
CASSPGNRGPSYNEQFF
>NA|TRBV9
CASSVAVGETDTQYF
>TRBD1|TRBV11-2
CASSHRDSSGANVLTF
>NA|TRBV7-2
CASPMPPGANVLTF
>NA|TRBV5-1
CASSLDSFYEQYF
>TRBD2|TRBV28
CASSSAGVSAGELFF
>NA|TRBV5-1
CASSSGGSNEKLFF
>NA|TRBV6-1
CASRTTAGSQSQYF
>NA|TRBV6-1
CASSKNQGRLGYTF
>NA|TRBV5-1
CASSPGSSYEQYF
>NA|TRBV5-1
CASSSDTYEQYF
>TRBD1|TRBV7-3
CASSLRRRDRGKETQYF
>NA|TRBV18
CASSPRQAQETQYF
>NA|TRBV6-6
CASSPASGFAFF
>NA|TRBV21-1
CASSKGTSGTYNEQFF
>TRBD2|TRBV19
CATLPTSGTDTQYF
>TRBD2|TRBV7-6
CASSARTSAYNEQFF
>NA|TRBV5-4
CASSLGTANTEAFF
>TRBD2|TRBV28
CASSLFASGYEQYF
>NA|TRBV28
CASSLQRDFDPYGYTF
>NA|TRBV19
CASSNRLVGYEQYF
>NA|TRBV20-1
CSGGSGNTIYF
>NA|TRBV19
CATQGRGPQETQYF